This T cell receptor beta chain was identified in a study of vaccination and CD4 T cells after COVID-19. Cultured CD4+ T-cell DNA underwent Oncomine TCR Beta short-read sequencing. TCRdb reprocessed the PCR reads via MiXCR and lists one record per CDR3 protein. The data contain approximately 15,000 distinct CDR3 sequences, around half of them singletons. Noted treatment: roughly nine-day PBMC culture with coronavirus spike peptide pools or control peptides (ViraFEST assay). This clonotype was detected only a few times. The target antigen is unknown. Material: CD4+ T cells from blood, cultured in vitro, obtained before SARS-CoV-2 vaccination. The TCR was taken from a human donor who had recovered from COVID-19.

CDR3 in DNA: TGTGCCAGCAGCCGAATCACTGGGTACGAGCAGTACTTC. It encodes CASSRITGYEQYF. The chain uses TRBV7-2 and TRBJ2-7; D unclear. V lost 5 bases and J lost 4, with 12 bases in between. CDR1 and CDR2 from the germline V gene are SGHTA and FQGNSA. The CDR3 contains 13 residues.